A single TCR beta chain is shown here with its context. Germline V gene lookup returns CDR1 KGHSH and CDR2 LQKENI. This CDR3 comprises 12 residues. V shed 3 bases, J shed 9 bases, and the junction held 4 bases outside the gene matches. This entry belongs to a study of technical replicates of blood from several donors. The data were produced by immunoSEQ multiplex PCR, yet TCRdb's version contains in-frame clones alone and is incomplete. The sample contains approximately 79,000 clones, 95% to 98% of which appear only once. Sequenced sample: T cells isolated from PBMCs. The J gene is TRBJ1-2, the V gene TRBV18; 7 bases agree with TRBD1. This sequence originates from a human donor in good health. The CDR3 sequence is CASSPDRDRYTF. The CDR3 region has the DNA TGTGCCAGCTCACCCGACAGGGATCGCTACACCTTC.